The clone carrying this TCR beta chain was recorded a few times. Antigen: not known. The sample comes from a study of response to subunit inactivated influenza vaccine. Study-wide points: Each seasonal influenza vaccination recruits few new T cells, the authors suggested.

Germline CDR1 KGHDR, CDR2 SFDVKD. J lost 0 bases, V lost 4 bases, and 6 bases had no gene match. The CDR3 runs 19 residues. Each CDR3 protein is one row after TCRdb ran MiXCR on the RT-PCR reads. This table has 550,000 to 800,000 distinct CDR3 sequences, 15% to 18% appearing once. Specimen: PBMCs from blood, collected approximately 12 days after vaccination. The receptor was derived from a man in his fifties who received an inactivated influenza vaccine. The V gene is TRBV24-1, the J gene TRBJ2-2; TRBD2 aligns across 14 bases. The CDR3 DNA reads as TGTGCCACCAGTGACCCTGGGACTAGCGGGGGCGCGAACACCGGGGAGCTGTTTTTT. This gives the protein CATSDPGTSGGANTGELFF.